This TCR beta chain came from a study of cytomegalovirus exposure and HLA in healthy donors. Notes on the study in general: An analysis was carried out at a later point. It showed that HLA-associated TCR beta chains were more clonally expanded than equally common non-associated chains.

Germline lookup yields CDR1 SGDLS and CDR2 YYNGEE. V lost 4 bases and J lost 4, with 14 bases in between. The CDR3 has 14 residues. Note on this clone: Its antigen remains unidentified.

In the PCR, 60 Vbeta and 13 Jbeta primers were used. This table comes from immunoSEQ multiplex PCR, and its TCRdb copy is limited to in-frame clones, with some not included. The table lists 100,000 to 150,000 clones, approximately 80% of them singletons. This TCR was sampled from a man between 45 and 60 years old in good health and CMV-seronegative. The chain combines TRBV9 with TRBJ2-5, with D maybe TRBD2 (6 bases). Sequenced: PBMCs. In DNA, the CDR3 is TGTGCCAGCAGCACGGGACTCCCCCTAGAGACCCAGTACTTC. It translates to CASSTGLPLETQYF.